The clone carrying this T cell receptor beta chain was seen more than once but under ten times. The record originates from a study of CD8+ T cells in alopecia areata. Turning to the study itself: Those patients who were treated received oral tofacitinib, which was given at 5 to 10 mg twice daily for moderate-to-severe alopecia areata.

Extracted RNA was reverse transcribed, and the resulting cDNA served as sequencing template. Profiled with immunoSEQ multiplex PCR; TCRdb holds only in-frame clones, not every one. The table has 110,000 to 150,000 clones, about 60% seen once. Researchers took lesional scalp punch biopsies and peripheral blood from people who were alopecia areata patients. Germline-derived CDR1 and CDR2 are SGHTA and FQGNSA. The length of the CDR3 is 14 residues. Trimming stripped 3 bases from V and 7 bases from J, with 10 bases between. This chain joins TRBV7-2 and TRBJ1-6; possibly TRBD1 for D (6 bases). The specimen comprised CD4+ T cells sorted from blood, sampled at week 0. This TCR was recovered from a human donor with alopecia areata. The chain's CDR3 is CASSFGQKNSPLHF. The CDR3 bases are TGTGCCAGCAGCTTCGGACAGAAGAATTCACCCCTCCACTTT.